Sequencing of this T cell receptor (beta chain) was carried out in a study of CD4 T cells in relation to SARS-CoV-2 and coronaviruses. Background on the study: After roughly ten days of antigen culture, PBMC TCR beta CDR3s were sequenced. Shared crossreactive spike epitopes were mapped to their HLA restriction.

Germline CDR1 is LNHDA and CDR2 is SQIVND (reference sequence). V gave up 3 bases and J gave up 7 bases; unmatched junction bases: 4. This CDR3 is built from 14 residues. As to this clone: Its antigen remains unknown.

The unexposed donors gave CD4+ T cells in about 2010-2019, prior to COVID-19. The cells were cultured for about 10 days before CD4+ T cells were isolated. Assay used: immunoSEQ multiplex PCR; TCRdb lists only in-frame clones, some missing. Of about 18,000 clones in the sample, 65% to 80% are singletons; the top ten hold roughly 31%. Sequencing was carried out using CD4+ T cells from PBMCs, cultured in vitro. This chain connects TRBV19 to TRBJ2-2, with 8 positions matching TRBD1. The origin of this receptor is a human donor in good health. The CDR3 reads CASSIQGAGGELFF. The CDR3 DNA is TGTGCCAGTAGTATCCAGGGGGCCGGCGGGGAGCTGTTTTTT.